This T cell receptor (beta chain) came from a study of blood T cell repertoires in COVID-19. Participant age was roughly 18 to 90 years, and participants resided in approximately 25 US areas. In assigning cohorts, the study relied on participant-reported clinical history. Donors in Cohort 3 who had recovered were those with two negative PCRs, healthcare professional clearance, or resolution of their symptoms. In the original workflow: Estimated nucleated cell counts came from reference gene primer amplification. Assay: immunoSEQ multiplex PCR; the TCRdb copy retains only in-frame clones and omits some. That table furnishes V, J and clone size, whereas the DNA furnished D and trimming. The sample has roughly 180,000 clones, about four fifths seen once. The V gene end was trimmed by 4 bases and the J gene end by 3 bases; junction bases not matched to a gene: 6. The CDR3 contains 16 residues. Germline V gene sequence: CDR1 MDHEN, CDR2 SYDVKM.

The chain joins TRBV28 to TRBJ2-1; 10 nucleotides align to TRBD2. The receptor's source is a man aged 55 to 69 who had recovered from COVID-19. The sequencing sample was made of PBMCs or T cells enriched from blood (not recorded which). The CDR3 protein is CASSSLTSGFYNEQFF. The CDR3 DNA is TGTGCCAGCAGTTCCCTGACTAGCGGGTTCTACAATGAGCAGTTCTTC.